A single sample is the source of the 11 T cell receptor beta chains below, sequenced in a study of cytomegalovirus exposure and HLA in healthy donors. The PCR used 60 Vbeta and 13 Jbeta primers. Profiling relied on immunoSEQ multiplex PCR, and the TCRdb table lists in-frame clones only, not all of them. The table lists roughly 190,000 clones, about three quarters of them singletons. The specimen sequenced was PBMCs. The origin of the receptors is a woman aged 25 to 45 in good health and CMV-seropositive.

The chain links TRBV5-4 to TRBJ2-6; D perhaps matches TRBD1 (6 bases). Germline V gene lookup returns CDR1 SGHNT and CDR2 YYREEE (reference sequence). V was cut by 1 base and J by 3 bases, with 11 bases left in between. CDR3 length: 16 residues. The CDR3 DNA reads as TGTGCCAGCAGCTTGAGTGGGGGCGGTGGGGCCAACGTCCTGACTTTC. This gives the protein CASSLSGGGGANVLTF. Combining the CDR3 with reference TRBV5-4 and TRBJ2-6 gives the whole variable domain ETGVTQSPTHLIKTRGQQVTLRCSSQSGHNTVSWYQQALGQGPQFIFQYYREEENGRGNFPPRFSGLQFPNYSSELNVNALELDDSALYLCASSLSGGGGANVLTFGAGSRLTVL.

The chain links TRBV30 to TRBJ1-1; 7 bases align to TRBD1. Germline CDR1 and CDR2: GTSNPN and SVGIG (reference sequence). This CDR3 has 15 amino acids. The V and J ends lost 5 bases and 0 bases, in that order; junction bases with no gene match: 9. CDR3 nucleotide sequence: TGTGCCTGGGGGTGGGGACAGATCATGAACACTGAAGCTTTCTTT. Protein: CAWGWGQIMNTEAFF.

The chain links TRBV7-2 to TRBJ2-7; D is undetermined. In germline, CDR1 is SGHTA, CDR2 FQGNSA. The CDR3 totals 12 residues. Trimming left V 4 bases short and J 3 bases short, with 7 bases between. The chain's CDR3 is CASSSTYYEQYF. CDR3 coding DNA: TGTGCCAGCAGCTCAACTTACTACGAGCAGTACTTC.

The CDR3 DNA follows: TGTGCCAGCAGCTTAAACCTAGCGGCCGCCTACAATGAGCAGTTCTTC. It translates to CASSLNLAAAYNEQFF. This rearrangement joins TRBV7-3 to TRBJ2-1, with 7 positions matching TRBD2. This CDR3 spans 16 amino acids. V was pared by 1 base and J by 2 bases, with 5 bases of the junction left unmatched. Germline CDR1 and CDR2: SGHTA and FQGTGA.

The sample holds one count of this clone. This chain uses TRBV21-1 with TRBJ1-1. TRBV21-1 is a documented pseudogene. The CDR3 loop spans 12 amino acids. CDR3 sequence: CASSKEVGRGDF. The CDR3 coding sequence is TGTGCCAGCAGCAAAGAGGTTGGACGGGGGGATTTT.

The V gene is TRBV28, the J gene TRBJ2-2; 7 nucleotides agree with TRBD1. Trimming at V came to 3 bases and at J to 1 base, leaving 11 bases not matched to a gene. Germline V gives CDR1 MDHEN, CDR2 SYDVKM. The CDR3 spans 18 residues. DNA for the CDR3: TGTGCCAGCAGTTTCGAGGCCACAGGGGCCCTGAACACCGGGGAGCTGTTTTTT. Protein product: CASSFEATGALNTGELFF.

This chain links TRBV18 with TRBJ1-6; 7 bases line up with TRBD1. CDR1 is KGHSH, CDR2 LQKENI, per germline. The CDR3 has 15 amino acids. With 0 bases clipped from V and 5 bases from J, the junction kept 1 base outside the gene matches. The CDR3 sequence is CASSPPGTDNSPLHF. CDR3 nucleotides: TGTGCCAGCTCACCACCAGGGACAGATAATTCACCCCTCCACTTT. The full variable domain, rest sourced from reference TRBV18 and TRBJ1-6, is NAGVMQNPRHLVRRRGQEARLRCSPMKGHSHVYWYRQLPEEGLKFMVYLQKENIIDESGMPKERFSAEFPKEGPSILRIQQVVRGDSAAYFCASSPPGTDNSPLHFGNGTRLTVT.

CDR3 amino acids: CASSKVRGAAQRGTEAFF. The CDR3 bases are TGTGCCAGCAGCAAAGTCAGGGGTGCGGCACAAAGGGGGACTGAAGCTTTCTTT. The J gene is TRBJ1-1, the V gene TRBV21-1; no DNA check was done on the table's D call, TRBD1. TRBV21-1 is listed as a pseudogene. The length of the CDR3 is 18 residues.

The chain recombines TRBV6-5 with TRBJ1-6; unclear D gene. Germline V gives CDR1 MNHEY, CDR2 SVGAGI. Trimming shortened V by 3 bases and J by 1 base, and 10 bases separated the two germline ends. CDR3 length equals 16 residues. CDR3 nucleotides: TGTGCCAGCAGTTATACTGTCGGGTCCTATAATTCACCCCTCCACTTT. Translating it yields CASSYTVGSYNSPLHF.

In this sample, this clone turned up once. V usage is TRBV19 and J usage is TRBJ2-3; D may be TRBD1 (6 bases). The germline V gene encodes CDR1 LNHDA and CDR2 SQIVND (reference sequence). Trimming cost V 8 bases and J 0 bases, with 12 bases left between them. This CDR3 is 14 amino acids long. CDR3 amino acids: CASGGGASTDTQYF. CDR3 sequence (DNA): TGTGCCAGTGGGGGCGGAGCTAGCACAGATACGCAGTATTTT.

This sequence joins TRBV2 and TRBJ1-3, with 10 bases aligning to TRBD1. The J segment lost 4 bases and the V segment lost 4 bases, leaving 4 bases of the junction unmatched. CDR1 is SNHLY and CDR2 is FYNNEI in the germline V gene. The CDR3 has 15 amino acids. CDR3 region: CASSVGQGLGNTIYF. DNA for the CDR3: TGTGCCAGCAGTGTGGGACAGGGGCTCGGAAACACCATATATTTT.